This T cell receptor (beta chain) derives from a study of identical twins' blood T cells. Background on the study: About 50 million reads covered about six alpha-chain and about six beta-chain libraries. Study-wide points: V gene usage reportedly matched far better within twin pairs than unrelated donors.

Germline V gives CDR1 SGHDN, CDR2 FVKESK. The length of the CDR3 is 14 residues. The germline V and J ends were trimmed by 3 bases and 5 bases, with 13 bases remaining between them. The table lists this clonotype with a few counts. The antigen is unknown. A previously described protocol, modified, built RNA-based TCR cDNA libraries. Sample barcodes were added at both library ends during cDNA synthesis. One entry per CDR3 protein, called by TCRdb with MiXCR from the 5' RACE reads. The sample contains fewer than 450,000 distinct CDR3 sequences, roughly 27% of which appear only once. The sample comprised PBMCs. The sequence was collected from a woman aged 18 to 55 in good health. The J gene is TRBJ1-1, the V gene TRBV14; a possible D gene is TRBD1 (6 bases). The chain's CDR3 is CASSQNRVGTEAFF. The DNA of the CDR3 is TGTGCCAGCAGCCAGAACAGGGTTGGTACTGAAGCTTTCTTT.